These T cell receptor beta chains were read from a single sample in a study of CD8+CD57+ T cells in acquired aplastic anemia. One entry per CDR3 protein, called by TCRdb with MiXCR from the reads. The sample lists about 190,000 distinct CDR3 sequences, roughly half occurring once. Input material: sorted CD4+, CD8+, or CD8+CD57+ T cells (not recorded which) from PBMCs. The receptors come from a human donor in good health, serving as a control. Both conserved end residues are part of each CDR3.

>TRBV30|TRBJ1-5
CAWAGQRGQPQHF
>TRBV15|TRBJ2-7
CATSTGTGVSYEQYF
>TRBV5-1|TRBJ2-3
CASSLDKDSYLPQAADTQYF
>TRBV29-1|TRBJ2-7
CSVVSGEYSYEQYF
>TRBV11-2|TRBJ2-5
CASSPLDQETQYF
>TRBV19|TRBJ2-5
CASSIGVRGQPQYF
>TRBV7-3|TRBJ2-7
CASSFPRYEQYF
>TRBV9|TRBJ1-3
CASTEGGWGLGNTIYF
>TRBV20-1|TRBJ2-1
CRARAEGGNEQFF
>TRBV25-1|TRBJ1-4
CASSDPRGVGEKLFF
>TRBV10-1|TRBJ2-7
CASSQGPGADEQYF
>TRBV19|TRBJ2-3
CASSINRESTDTQYF
>TRBV7-2|TRBJ1-6
CASSDGQGNSPLHF
>TRBV7-8|TRBJ2-7
CASSVQAGVSYEQYF
>TRBV15|TRBJ2-3
CATSREELASDTQYF
>TRBV2|TRBJ1-5
CASRGQGGDQPQHF
>TRBV7-2|TRBJ2-7
CASSTRTGRYEQYF
>TRBV9|TRBJ1-2
CASSVTPGQGQGYTF
>TRBV18|TRBJ1-1
CASSLTGGGSQNTEAFF
>TRBV11-2|TRBJ1-2
CASSLMVAGAKGYTF
>TRBV5-1|TRBJ2-7
CASSVGLQGEQYF
>TRBV5-1|TRBJ2-7
CASSWSLAGGTTYEQYF
>TRBV5-8|TRBJ2-1
CASSRTGLRGNEQFF
>TRBV9|TRBJ1-3
CASSAPTGNTIYF
>TRBV20-1|TRBJ2-3
CSASAASGTSAPDTQYF